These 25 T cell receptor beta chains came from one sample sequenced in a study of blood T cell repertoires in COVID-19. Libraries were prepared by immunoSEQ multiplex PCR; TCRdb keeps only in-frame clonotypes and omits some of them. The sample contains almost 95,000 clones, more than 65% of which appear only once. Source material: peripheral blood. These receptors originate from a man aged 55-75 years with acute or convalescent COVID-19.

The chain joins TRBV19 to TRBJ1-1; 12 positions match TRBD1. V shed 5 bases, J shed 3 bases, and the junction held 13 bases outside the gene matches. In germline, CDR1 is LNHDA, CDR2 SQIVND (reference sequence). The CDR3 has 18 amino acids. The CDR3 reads CASSAGRDRGPMYTEAFF. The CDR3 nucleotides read TGTGCCAGTAGTGCAGGCCGGGACAGGGGGCCTATGTACACTGAAGCTTTCTTT.

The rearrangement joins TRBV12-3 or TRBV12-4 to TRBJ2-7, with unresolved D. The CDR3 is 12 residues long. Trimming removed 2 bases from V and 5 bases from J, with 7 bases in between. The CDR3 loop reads CASSLFRDEQYF. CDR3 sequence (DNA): TGTGCCAGCAGTTTATTTCGGGACGAGCAGTACTTC.

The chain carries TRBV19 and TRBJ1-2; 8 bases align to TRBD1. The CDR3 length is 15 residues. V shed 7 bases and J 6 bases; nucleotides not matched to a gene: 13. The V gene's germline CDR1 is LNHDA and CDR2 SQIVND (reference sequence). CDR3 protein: CASISLGQGADGYTF. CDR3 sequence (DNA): TGTGCCAGTATCTCCTTGGGTCAGGGGGCTGATGGCTACACCTTC.

CDR3 coding DNA: TGCGCCAGCAGCCAAGGGCAGAACTACTACGAGCAGTACTTC. This encodes CASSQGQNYYEQYF. The chain links TRBV4-3 to TRBJ2-7, with D unresolved. V lost 1 base and J 3 bases, leaving 10 bases between the germline ends. Germline values: CDR1 LGHNA, CDR2 YSLEER. The CDR3 runs to 14 residues.

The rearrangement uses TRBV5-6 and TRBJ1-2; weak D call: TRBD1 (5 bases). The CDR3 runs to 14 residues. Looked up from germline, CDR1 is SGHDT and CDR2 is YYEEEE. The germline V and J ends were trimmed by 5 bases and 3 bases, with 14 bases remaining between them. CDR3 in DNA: TGTGCCAGCAGTTCCGACAGCGCCTACTATGGCTACACCTTC. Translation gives CASSSDSAYYGYTF.

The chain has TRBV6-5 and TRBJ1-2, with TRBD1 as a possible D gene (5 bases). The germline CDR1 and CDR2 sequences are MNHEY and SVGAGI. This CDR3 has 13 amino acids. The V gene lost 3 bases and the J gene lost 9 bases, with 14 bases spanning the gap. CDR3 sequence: CASSYGRGNSYTF. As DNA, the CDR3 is TGTGCCAGCAGTTATGGGCGGGGGAATAGCTACACCTTC.

The CDR3 loop reads CASSQDLGAGMTGELFF. The CDR3 nucleotides are TGTGCCAGCAGCCAAGATTTGGGGGCAGGGATGACCGGGGAGCTGTTTTTT. The J gene is TRBJ2-2, the V gene TRBV3-1 (or the pseudogene TRBV3-2); D may be TRBD1 (6 bases). There are 17 residues in the CDR3. The V end was cut by 0 bases, the J end by 5 bases, with 16 bases between. Germline values: CDR1 LGHDT, CDR2 YNNKEL (reference sequence).

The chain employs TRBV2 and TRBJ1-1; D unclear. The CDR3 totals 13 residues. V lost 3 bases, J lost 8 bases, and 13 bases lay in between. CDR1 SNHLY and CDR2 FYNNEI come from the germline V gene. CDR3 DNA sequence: TGTGCCAGCAGTGACGTGACGGGTGGCGAAGCTTTCTTT. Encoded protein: CASSDVTGGEAFF.

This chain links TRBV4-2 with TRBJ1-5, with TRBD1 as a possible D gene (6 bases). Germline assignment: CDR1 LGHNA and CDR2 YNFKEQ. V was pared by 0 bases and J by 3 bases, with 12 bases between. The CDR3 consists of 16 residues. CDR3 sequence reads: CASSQEAGVDNQPQHF. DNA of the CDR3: TGTGCCAGCAGCCAAGAGGCAGGGGTTGACAATCAGCCCCAGCATTTT.

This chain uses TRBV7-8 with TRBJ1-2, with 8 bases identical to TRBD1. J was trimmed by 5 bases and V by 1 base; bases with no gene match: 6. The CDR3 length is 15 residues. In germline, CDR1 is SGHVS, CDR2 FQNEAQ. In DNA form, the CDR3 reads TGTGCCAGCAGCTTAGGGACAGGGTCCCTTTATGGCTACACCTTC. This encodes CASSLGTGSLYGYTF.

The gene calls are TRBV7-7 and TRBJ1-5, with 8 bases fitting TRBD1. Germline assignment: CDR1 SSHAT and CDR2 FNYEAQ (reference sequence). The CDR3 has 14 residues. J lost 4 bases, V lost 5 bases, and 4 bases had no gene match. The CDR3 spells CASSRGQGNQPQHF. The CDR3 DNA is TGTGCCAGCAGCCGCGGACAGGGTAATCAGCCCCAGCATTTT.

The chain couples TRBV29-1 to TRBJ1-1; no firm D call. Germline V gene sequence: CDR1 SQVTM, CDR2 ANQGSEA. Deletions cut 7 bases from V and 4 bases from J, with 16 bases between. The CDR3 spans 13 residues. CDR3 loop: CSAERELGTEAFF. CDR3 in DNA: TGCAGCGCCGAACGGGAATTGGGCACTGAAGCTTTCTTT.

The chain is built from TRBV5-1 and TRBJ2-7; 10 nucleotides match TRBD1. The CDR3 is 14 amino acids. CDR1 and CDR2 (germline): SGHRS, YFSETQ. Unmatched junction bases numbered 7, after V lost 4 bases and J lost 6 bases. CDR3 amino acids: CASSLGQGGVEQYF. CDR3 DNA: TGCGCCAGCAGCCTAGGACAGGGGGGAGTCGAGCAGTACTTC.

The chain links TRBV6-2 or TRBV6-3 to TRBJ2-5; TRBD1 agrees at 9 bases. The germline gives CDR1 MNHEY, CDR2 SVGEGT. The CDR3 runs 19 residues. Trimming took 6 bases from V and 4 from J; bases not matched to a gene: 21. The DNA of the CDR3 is TGTGCCAGCAGACCTCCCCCGGGACAGGGAAGGGGGTTGGCAGAGACCCAGTACTTC. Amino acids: CASRPPPGQGRGLAETQYF.

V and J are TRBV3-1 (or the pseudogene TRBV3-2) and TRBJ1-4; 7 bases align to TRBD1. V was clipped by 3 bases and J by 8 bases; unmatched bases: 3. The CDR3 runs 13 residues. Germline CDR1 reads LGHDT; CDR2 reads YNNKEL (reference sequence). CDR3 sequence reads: CASSHGTAEKLFF. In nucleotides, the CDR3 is TGTGCCAGCAGCCACGGGACAGCAGAAAAACTGTTTTTT.

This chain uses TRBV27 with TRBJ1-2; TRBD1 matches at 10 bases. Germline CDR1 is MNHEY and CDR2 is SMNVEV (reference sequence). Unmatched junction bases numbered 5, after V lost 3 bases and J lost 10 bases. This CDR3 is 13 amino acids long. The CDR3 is CASSFGQGGDYTF. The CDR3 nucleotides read TGTGCCAGCAGTTTCGGACAGGGGGGGGACTACACCTTC.

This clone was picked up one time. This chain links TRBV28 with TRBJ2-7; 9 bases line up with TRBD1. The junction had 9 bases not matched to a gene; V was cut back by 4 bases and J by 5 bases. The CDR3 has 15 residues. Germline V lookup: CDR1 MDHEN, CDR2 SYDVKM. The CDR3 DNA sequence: TGTGCCAGCAGTTCCTCCGGGACAGGGAACAACGAGCAGTACTTC. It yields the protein CASSSSGTGNNEQYF. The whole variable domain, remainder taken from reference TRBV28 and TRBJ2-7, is DVKVTQSSRYLVKRTGEKVFLECVQDMDHENMFWYRQDPGLGLRLIYFSYDVKMKEKGDIPEGYSVSREKKERFSLILESASTNQTSMYLCASSSSGTGNNEQYFGPGTRLTVT.

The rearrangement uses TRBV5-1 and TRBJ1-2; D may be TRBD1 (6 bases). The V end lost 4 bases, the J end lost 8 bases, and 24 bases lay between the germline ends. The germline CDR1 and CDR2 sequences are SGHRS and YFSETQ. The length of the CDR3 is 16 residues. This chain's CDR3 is CASSAGPGGQRGGYTF. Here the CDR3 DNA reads TGCGCCAGCAGCGCCGGCCCCGGGGGGCAGCGTGGGGGCTACACCTTC.

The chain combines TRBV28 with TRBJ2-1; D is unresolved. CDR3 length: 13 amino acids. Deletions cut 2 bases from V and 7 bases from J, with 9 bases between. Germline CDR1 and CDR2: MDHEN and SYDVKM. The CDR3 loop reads CASSLGHPNEQFF. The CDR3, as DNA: TGTGCCAGCAGTTTAGGGCACCCGAATGAGCAGTTCTTC.

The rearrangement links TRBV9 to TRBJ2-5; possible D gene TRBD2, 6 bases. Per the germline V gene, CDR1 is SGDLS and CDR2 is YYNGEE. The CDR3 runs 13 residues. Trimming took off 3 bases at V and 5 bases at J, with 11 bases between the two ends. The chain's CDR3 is CASSASGRETQYF. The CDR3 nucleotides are TGTGCCAGCAGCGCCTCAGGGAGGGAGACCCAGTACTTC.

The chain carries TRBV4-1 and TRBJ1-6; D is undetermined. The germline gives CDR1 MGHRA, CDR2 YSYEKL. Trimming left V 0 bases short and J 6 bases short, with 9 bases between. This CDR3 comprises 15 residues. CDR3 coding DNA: TGCGCCAGCAGCCAAGACGGGGTCTTTAATTCACCCCTCCACTTT. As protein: CASSQDGVFNSPLHF.

This chain's CDR3 is CAWSDSGTEAFF. The CDR3 DNA is TGTGCCTGGAGTGATTCGGGAACTGAAGCTTTCTTT. The V call is TRBV30, the J call TRBJ1-1; no reliable D call. Trimming removed 1 base at V and 5 bases at J, with 8 bases between. Germline assignment: CDR1 GTSNPN and CDR2 SVGIG (reference sequence). The CDR3 spans 12 residues. The variable domain in full, completed from reference TRBV30 and TRBJ1-1, reads SQTIHQWPATLVQPVGSPLSLECTVEGTSNPNLYWYRQAAGRGLQLLFYSVGIGQISSEVPQNLSASRPQDRQFILSSKKLLLSDSGFYLCAWSDSGTEAFFGQGTRLTVV.

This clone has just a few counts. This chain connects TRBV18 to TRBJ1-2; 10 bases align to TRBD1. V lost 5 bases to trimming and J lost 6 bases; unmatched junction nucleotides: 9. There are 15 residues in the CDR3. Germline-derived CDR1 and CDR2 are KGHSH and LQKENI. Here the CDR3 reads CASSSRTGGRDGYTF. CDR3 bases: TGTGCCAGCTCATCCAGGACAGGGGGACGGGATGGCTACACCTTC.

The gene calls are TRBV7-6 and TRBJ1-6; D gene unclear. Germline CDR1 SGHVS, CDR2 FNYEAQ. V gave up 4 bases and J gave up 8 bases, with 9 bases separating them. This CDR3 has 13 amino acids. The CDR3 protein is CASSSRLDSPLHF. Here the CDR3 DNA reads TGTGCCAGCAGCTCCCGACTCGATTCACCCCTCCACTTT.

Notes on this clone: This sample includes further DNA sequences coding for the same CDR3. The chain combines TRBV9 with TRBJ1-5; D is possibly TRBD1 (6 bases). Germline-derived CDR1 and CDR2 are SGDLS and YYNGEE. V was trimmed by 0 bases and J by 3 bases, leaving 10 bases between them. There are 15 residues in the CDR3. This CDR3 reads CASSVGGQLNQPQHF. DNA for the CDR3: TGTGCCAGCAGCGTAGGGGGACAACTCAATCAGCCCCAGCATTTT.